The subject of this entry is one T cell receptor (beta chain). Its antigen is not identified. Germline trimming cut 3 bases from V and 4 bases from J; bases unmatched to any gene: 9. CDR1 and CDR2 (germline): SNHLY, FYNNEI. The CDR3 contains 16 residues. Unique molecular identifiers were carried by the TCR beta cDNA libraries. Input amounts of 1 to 10 million T cells were used. These gave approximately 500,000 cDNA molecules, so each molecule approximated one T cell. TCRdb fed the PCR reads into MiXCR, producing one record per CDR3 protein. The profile shows 350,000 to 500,000 distinct CDR3 sequences, more than 30% of them singletons. The sample belongs to a study of post-analysis software for immune sequencing data. Study-wide results and limits: A few TRBV segments were significantly more frequent in patients than in controls. TRBV5-6, TRBV5-1 and TRBV20-1 were among these segments. With F measure, samples from one preparation batch clustered together strongly. Significantly lower normalized Chao1 diversity was seen in multiple sclerosis patients than in controls.

The rearrangement uses TRBV2 and TRBJ2-1; 7 nucleotides line up with TRBD1. The clonotype was recovered from a girl aged 2 to 10 with multiple sclerosis. Input material: blood. As DNA, the CDR3 is TGTGCCAGCAGTGATGCCGGACAGGTATGGTACAATGAGCAGTTCTTC. Amino acids: CASSDAGQVWYNEQFF.